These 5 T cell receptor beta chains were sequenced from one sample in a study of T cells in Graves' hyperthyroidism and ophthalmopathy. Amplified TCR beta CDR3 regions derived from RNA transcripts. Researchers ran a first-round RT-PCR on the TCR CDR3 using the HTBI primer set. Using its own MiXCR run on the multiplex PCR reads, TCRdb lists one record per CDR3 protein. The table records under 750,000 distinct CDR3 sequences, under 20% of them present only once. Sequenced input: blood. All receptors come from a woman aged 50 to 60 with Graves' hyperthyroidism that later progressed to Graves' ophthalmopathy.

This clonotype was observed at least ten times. CDR3 nucleotides: TGTGCCAGCAGCCATAGGTTTCCCGGGGAGCTGTTTTTT. Translating it yields CASSHRFPGELFF. This chain joins TRBV3-1 and TRBJ2-2; D uncertain. CDR1 and CDR2 from the germline V gene are LGHDT and YNNKEL (reference sequence). This CDR3 has 13 residues. V lost 3 bases and J lost 6, with 8 bases in between.

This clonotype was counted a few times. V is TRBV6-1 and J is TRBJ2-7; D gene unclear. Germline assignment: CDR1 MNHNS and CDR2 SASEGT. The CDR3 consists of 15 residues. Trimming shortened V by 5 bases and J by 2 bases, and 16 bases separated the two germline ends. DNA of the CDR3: TGTGCCAGCAGTCGCCCCACAGCTTCCCCCTACGAGCAGTACTTC. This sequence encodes CASSRPTASPYEQYF.

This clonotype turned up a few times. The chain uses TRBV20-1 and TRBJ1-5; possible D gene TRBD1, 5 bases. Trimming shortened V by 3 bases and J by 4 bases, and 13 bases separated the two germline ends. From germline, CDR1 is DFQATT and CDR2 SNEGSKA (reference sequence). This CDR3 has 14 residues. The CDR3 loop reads CSARGDSLNQPQHF. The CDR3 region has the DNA TGCAGTGCTAGGGGGGATAGTCTTAATCAGCCCCAGCATTTT.

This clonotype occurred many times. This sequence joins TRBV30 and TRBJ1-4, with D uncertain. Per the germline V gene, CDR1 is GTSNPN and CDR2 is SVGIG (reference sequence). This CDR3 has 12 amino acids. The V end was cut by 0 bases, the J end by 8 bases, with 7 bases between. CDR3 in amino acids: CAWSVFREKLFF. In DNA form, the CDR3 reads TGTGCCTGGAGTGTATTCCGGGAAAAACTGTTTTTT. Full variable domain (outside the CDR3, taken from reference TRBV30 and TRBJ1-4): SQTIHQWPATLVQPVGSPLSLECTVEGTSNPNLYWYRQAAGRGLQLLFYSVGIGQISSEVPQNLSASRPQDRQFILSSKKLLLSDSGFYLCAWSVFREKLFFGSGTQLSVL.

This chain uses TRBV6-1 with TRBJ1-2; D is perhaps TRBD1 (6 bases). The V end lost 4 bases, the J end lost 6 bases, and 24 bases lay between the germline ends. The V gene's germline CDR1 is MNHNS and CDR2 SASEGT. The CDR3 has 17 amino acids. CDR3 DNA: TGTGCCAGCAGTGGGTCGGGGGGGGGGGCGCGAACAAATGGCTACACCTTC. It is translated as CASSGSGGGARTNGYTF.